This T cell receptor beta chain stems from a study of blood T cell repertoires in COVID-19. Method: immunoSEQ multiplex PCR; TCRdb's copy keeps in-frame clones and lacks some. The repertoire holds 200,000 to 250,000 clones, with about 90% as singletons. CDR3 length: 17 residues. The V gene's germline CDR1 is MNHEY and CDR2 SMNVEV (reference sequence). V shed 6 bases, J shed 2 bases, and the junction held 15 bases outside the gene matches. This receptor was obtained from a man aged 25-45 years who had recovered from COVID-19. The rearrangement links TRBV27 to TRBJ1-2; 7 nucleotides line up with TRBD1. The sequencing sample was made of PBMCs or T cells enriched from blood (not recorded which). CDR3: CASRSPSGGSGNYGYTF. The CDR3 DNA sequence: TGTGCCAGCAGATCCCCCTCAGGGGGTTCGGGGAACTATGGCTACACCTTC.